In its sample, the clone carrying this T cell receptor (beta chain) is medium-sized. The data stem from a study of blood T cell repertoires in COVID-19. Across the whole study: Acute-phase and convalescent COVID-19 samples originated in the United States, Italy and Spain.

V dropped 0 bases and J dropped 1; count of bases not matched to a gene: 3. The length of the CDR3 is 15 residues. Germline V lookup: CDR1 SGHKS, CDR2 YYEKEE (reference sequence). As originally analysed: By means of reference gene primer amplification, nucleated cell counts were estimated. Assay: immunoSEQ multiplex PCR; the TCRdb copy retains only in-frame clones and omits some. The V and J calls and the clone size are those of that table, but D and trimming were determined from the DNA. The sample contains roughly 63,000 clones, 90% of which appear only once. Sequencing input: peripheral blood. This chain uses TRBV5-5 with TRBJ2-7; 8 positions match TRBD1. The receptor was derived from a man in his sixties with acute or convalescent COVID-19. The CDR3 DNA follows: TGTGCCAGCAGCTTGGGGACAGGGACTTCCTACGAGCAGTACTTC. Translation: CASSLGTGTSYEQYF.